These 26 T cell receptor beta chains share one sample of origin, sequenced in a study of radiation and T cells in renal cell carcinoma. Clones were sequenced by immunoSEQ multiplex PCR, and TCRdb holds only the in-frame ones, with some missing. The data hold roughly 80,000 clones, with approximately 82% observed a single time. Time point meaning: blood 4 weeks post-SBRT, at nephrectomy. Treatment denoted: 15 Gy SBRT to primary tumor, nephrectomy 4 weeks later. Sequenced here: blood, sampled from a patient whose treatment included radiotherapy and nephrectomy. Receptors were obtained from an older woman with renal cell carcinoma.

This clone was observed many times. The rearrangement uses TRBV6-1 and TRBJ2-7; no definite D call. The CDR3 sequence is 14 residues long. The V and J ends lost 3 bases and 11 bases respectively, with 20 bases between them. Germline loops: CDR1 MNHNS, CDR2 SASEGT. The CDR3 coding sequence is TGTGCCAGCAGTGATGGAATCTCTTTTGTAGGCGAGTACTTC. This sequence encodes CASSDGISFVGEYF.

This chain joins TRBV6-1 and TRBJ2-1; TRBD2 might be the D (5 bases). Germline-derived CDR1 and CDR2 are MNHNS and SASEGT. V lost 1 base, J lost 9 bases, and 13 bases lay in between. The CDR3 is made up of 14 amino acids. The CDR3 DNA reads as TGTGCCAGCAGTGAAGGTCTAAGAGGAGGTGAGCAGTTCTTC. Residues: CASSEGLRGGEQFF.

V usage is TRBV7-9 and J usage is TRBJ2-2; tentative D call: TRBD2 (6 bases). The V gene lost 9 bases and the J gene lost 2 bases, with 13 bases spanning the gap. This CDR3 comprises 14 residues. Germline CDR1 is SEHNR and CDR2 is FQNEAQ (reference sequence). CDR3 sequence reads: CASNRDLNTGELFF. CDR3 nucleotides: TGTGCCAGTAACCGGGACTTAAACACCGGGGAGCTGTTTTTT.

The CDR3 nucleotides read TGCGCCAGCAGCCCGGACAGGGGCCTTAACTATGGCTACACCTTC. It is translated as CASSPDRGLNYGYTF. V usage is TRBV5-1 and J usage is TRBJ1-2, with 9 bases identical to TRBD1. The germline V gene has CDR1 SGHRS and CDR2 YFSETQ. This CDR3 contains 15 residues. The J segment lost 1 base and the V segment lost 4 bases, leaving 5 bases of the junction unmatched.

The rearrangement links TRBV19 to TRBJ1-2, with D hard to call. Germline CDR1 is LNHDA and CDR2 is SQIVND (reference sequence). This CDR3 comprises 15 residues. V was clipped by 3 bases and J by 3 bases, with 14 bases between them. The CDR3, as DNA: TGTGCCAGTAGTATTGGACCTGGGCTGGACTATGGCTACACCTTC. This sequence encodes CASSIGPGLDYGYTF.

The V call is TRBV28, the J call TRBJ1-3; D perhaps matches TRBD1 (5 bases). CDR3 length: 14 residues. Trimming took off 6 bases at V and 2 bases at J, with 11 bases between the two ends. Per germline, CDR1 MDHEN and CDR2 SYDVKM. CDR3 DNA sequence: TGTGCCAGCAGGGGGCCGGGTACTGGAAACACCATATATTTT. This codes for CASRGPGTGNTIYF.

The chain combines TRBV28 with TRBJ1-1; 9 bases are shared with TRBD1. Germline V gene lookup returns CDR1 MDHEN and CDR2 SYDVKM. V gave up 5 bases and J gave up 5 bases; unmatched junction bases: 9. The CDR3 is 15 amino acids. CDR3 protein: CASSLLPGQGTEAFF. In DNA, the CDR3 is TGTGCCAGCAGTCTCCTACCGGGACAGGGTACTGAAGCTTTCTTT.

V is TRBV6-5 and J is TRBJ2-7; 8 nucleotides agree with TRBD2. The germline V gene encodes CDR1 MNHEY and CDR2 SVGAGI. The J segment lost 5 bases and the V segment lost 6 bases, leaving 9 bases of the junction unmatched. There are 14 residues in the CDR3. CDR3 amino acids: CASRPPGGSDEQYF. CDR3 DNA: TGTGCCAGCAGACCCCCGGGGGGGTCGGACGAGCAGTACTTC.

The gene calls are TRBV19 and TRBJ2-6, with D unclear. This CDR3 is built from 14 residues. The germline V gene encodes CDR1 LNHDA and CDR2 SQIVND (reference sequence). With 5 bases removed from V and 3 bases from J, the gap between germline ends came to 8 bases. The CDR3 DNA reads TGTGCCAGTAGTCTTATCGGTGGGGCCAACGTCCTGACTTTC. It is translated as CASSLIGGANVLTF.

The chain couples TRBV9 to TRBJ1-1; the D is unclear. Germline V lookup: CDR1 SGDLS, CDR2 YYNGEE. With 0 bases removed from V and 0 bases from J, the gap between germline ends came to 6 bases. The CDR3 runs to 14 residues. The DNA for the CDR3 is TGTGCCAGCAGCGTAGGGGGAATGAACACTGAAGCTTTCTTT. Protein: CASSVGGMNTEAFF. Based on the CDR3 plus reference TRBV9 and TRBJ1-1, the full variable domain is DSGVTQTPKHLITATGQRVTLRCSPRSGDLSVYWYQQSLDQGLQFLIQYYNGEERAKGNILERFSAQQFPDLHSELNLSSLELGDSALYFCASSVGGMNTEAFFGQGTRLTVV.

The chain carries TRBV4-1 and TRBJ2-6; possibly TRBD1 for D (6 bases). The CDR3 consists of 16 residues. CDR1 and CDR2 (germline): MGHRA, YSYEKL. Trimming took off 5 bases at V and 4 bases at J, with 15 bases between the two ends. The CDR3 loop is CASSRDTGSGANVLTF. The CDR3 DNA follows: TGCGCCAGCAGCAGAGACACAGGGTCAGGGGCCAACGTCCTGACTTTC.

The rearrangement links TRBV19 to TRBJ2-7; 7 bases align to TRBD1. CDR1 is LNHDA, CDR2 SQIVND, per germline (reference sequence). The V segment lost 6 bases and the J segment 3 bases; nucleotides outside the gene matches: 11. This CDR3 region has 15 residues. The CDR3 sequence is CASRPSWDRLYEQYF. The CDR3 nucleotides are TGTGCCAGTAGGCCGTCCTGGGACAGACTCTACGAGCAGTACTTC. The full variable domain, with the rest looked up from reference TRBV19 and TRBJ2-7, is DGGITQSPKYLFRKEGQNVTLSCEQNLNHDAMYWYRQDPGQGLRLIYYSQIVNDFQKGDIAEGYSVSREKKESFPLTVTSAQKNPTAFYLCASRPSWDRLYEQYFGPGTRLTVT.

A single count supports this clone. The chain uses TRBV6-5 and TRBJ2-7; 7 bases match TRBD1. Germline V lookup: CDR1 MNHEY, CDR2 SVGAGI. The CDR3 contains 14 residues. Trimming cost V 6 bases and J 3 bases; bases outside gene matches: 8. This chain's CDR3 is CASSRSGTVYEQYF. CDR3 in DNA: TGTGCCAGCAGCCGATCTGGGACAGTCTACGAGCAGTACTTC.

The chain has TRBV7-3 and TRBJ2-2; maybe TRBD1 (6 bases). Germline CDR1 and CDR2: SGHTA and FQGTGA. V lost 4 bases and J 4 bases, leaving 16 bases between the germline ends. This CDR3 has 16 residues. CDR3 residues: CASSSPTGPATGELFF. The CDR3 nucleotides are TGTGCCAGCAGCTCCCCGACAGGTCCAGCCACCGGGGAGCTGTTTTTT.

This clone was seen once. J is TRBJ2-1 and V is TRBV5-4; D is perhaps TRBD2 (6 bases). CDR3 length: 12 residues. Germline-derived CDR1 and CDR2 are SGHNT and YYREEE (reference sequence). V was shortened by 0 bases and J by 8 bases, with 6 bases between the two germline ends. CDR3 in amino acids: CASSLGEDEQFF. Here the CDR3 DNA reads TGTGCCAGCAGCTTGGGGGAGGATGAGCAGTTCTTC.

This chain uses TRBV5-1 with TRBJ2-2, with 12 bases identical to TRBD1. The V gene's germline CDR1 is SGHRS and CDR2 YFSETQ. CDR3 length: 19 residues. V lost 2 bases to trimming and J lost 5 bases; unmatched junction nucleotides: 13. The CDR3 DNA is TGCGCCAGCAGCTTACCTTCCGGGACAGGGGGCGAGGGGACCGGGGAGCTGTTTTTT. It codes for CASSLPSGTGGEGTGELFF.

V and J are TRBV21-1 and TRBJ2-7. TRBV21-1 is a recognized pseudogene. The CDR3 is 16 amino acids. The CDR3 is CASTRMGGGLSYEQYF. Here the CDR3 DNA reads TGTGCCAGCACCCGAATGGGAGGGGGCCTTTCCTACGAGCAGTACTTC.

The chain links TRBV10-2 to TRBJ1-4, with 7 bases matching TRBD1. CDR3 length: 16 amino acids. With 2 bases clipped from V and 7 bases from J, the junction kept 10 bases outside the gene matches. Germline-derived CDR1 and CDR2 are WSHSY and SAAADI. This chain's CDR3 is CASSEPDRVVGEKLFF. CDR3 sequence (DNA): TGCGCCAGCAGTGAGCCTGACAGGGTGGTAGGTGAAAAACTGTTTTTT.

This sequence joins TRBV28 and TRBJ1-3; D unresolved. The germline V gene has CDR1 MDHEN and CDR2 SYDVKM. The CDR3 runs to 12 residues. The V end lost 7 bases, the J end lost 0 bases, and 4 bases lay between the germline ends. CDR3 amino acids: CASTISGNTIYF. CDR3 coding DNA: TGTGCCAGCACGATCTCTGGAAACACCATATATTTT.

This clone was observed a handful of times. The gene calls are TRBV6-5 and TRBJ1-1, with 7 bases fitting TRBD1. Germline lookup yields CDR1 MNHEY and CDR2 SVGAGI. CDR3 length: 12 amino acids. J was trimmed by 3 bases and V by 7 bases; bases with no gene match: 2. As DNA, the CDR3 is TGTGCCAGCAACACAGGGGACACTGAAGCTTTCTTT. This codes for CASNTGDTEAFF.

This rearrangement joins TRBV19 to TRBJ1-2; D not resolved. There are 14 residues in the CDR3. Trimming pared 5 bases from V and 5 bases from J, leaving 15 bases between. The germline gives CDR1 LNHDA, CDR2 SQIVND (reference sequence). CDR3 in DNA: TGTGCCAGTAGTCCCCGAGGCGGGTGGTATGGCTACACCTTC. It is translated as CASSPRGGWYGYTF.

The CDR3 loop is CASSLLQEEKLFF. CDR3 DNA: TGTGCCAGTAGTTTATTACAGGAGGAAAAACTGTTTTTT. The V and J genes are TRBV19 and TRBJ1-4; D might be TRBD1 (5 bases). Per the germline V gene, CDR1 is LNHDA and CDR2 is SQIVND (reference sequence). V lost 5 bases and J lost 8, with 12 bases in between. The CDR3 sequence is 13 residues long.

The chain combines TRBV11-1 with TRBJ2-7, with D possibly being TRBD2 (5 bases). The V gene lost 3 bases and the J gene lost 2 bases, with 11 bases spanning the gap. The germline V gene encodes CDR1 SGHAT and CDR2 FQDESV (reference sequence). The CDR3 covers 14 residues. This CDR3 is CASSFLPGTYEQYF. CDR3 sequence (DNA): TGTGCCAGCAGCTTCTTACCGGGGACCTACGAGCAGTACTTC.

This chain joins TRBV6-5 and TRBJ2-2, with no clear D. Trimming removed 6 bases at V and 5 bases at J, with 10 bases between. Germline CDR1 is MNHEY and CDR2 is SVGAGI. The CDR3 extends over 13 amino acids. The CDR3 bases are TGTGCCAGCAGCCCGAGGTTGACCGGGGAGCTGTTTTTT. This sequence encodes CASSPRLTGELFF.

This rearrangement joins TRBV4-3 to TRBJ2-1; TRBD1 matches 8 bases. Germline CDR1 and CDR2: LGHNA and YSLEER. V gave up 2 bases and J gave up 4 bases; unmatched junction bases: 16. The CDR3 has 19 residues. Here the CDR3 DNA reads TGCGCCAGCAGCCAAAGGAGGCCCACCGGGACAGGAATTTACAATGAGCAGTTCTTC. As protein: CASSQRRPTGTGIYNEQFF.

The V and J genes are TRBV2 and TRBJ2-7; 8 bases map to TRBD1. Germline CDR1 SNHLY, CDR2 FYNNEI. J gave up 2 bases and V 7 bases, and 7 bases lay outside the gene matches. The CDR3 runs 14 residues. CDR3 DNA sequence: TGTGCCAGCATATCGGCAGGGGGCACCTACGAGCAGTACTTC. Protein product: CASISAGGTYEQYF.